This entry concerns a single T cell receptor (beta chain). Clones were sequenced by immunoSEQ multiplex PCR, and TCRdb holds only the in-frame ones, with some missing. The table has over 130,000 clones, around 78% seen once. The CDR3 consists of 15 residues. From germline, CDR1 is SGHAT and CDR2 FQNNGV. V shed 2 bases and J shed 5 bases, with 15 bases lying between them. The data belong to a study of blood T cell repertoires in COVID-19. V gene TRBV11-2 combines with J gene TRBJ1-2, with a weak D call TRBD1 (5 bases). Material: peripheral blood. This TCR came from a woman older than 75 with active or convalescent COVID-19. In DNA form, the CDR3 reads TGTGCCAGCAGCTTAAGAGGCAGGGTGGGGTATGGCTACACCTTC. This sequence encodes CASSLRGRVGYGYTF.